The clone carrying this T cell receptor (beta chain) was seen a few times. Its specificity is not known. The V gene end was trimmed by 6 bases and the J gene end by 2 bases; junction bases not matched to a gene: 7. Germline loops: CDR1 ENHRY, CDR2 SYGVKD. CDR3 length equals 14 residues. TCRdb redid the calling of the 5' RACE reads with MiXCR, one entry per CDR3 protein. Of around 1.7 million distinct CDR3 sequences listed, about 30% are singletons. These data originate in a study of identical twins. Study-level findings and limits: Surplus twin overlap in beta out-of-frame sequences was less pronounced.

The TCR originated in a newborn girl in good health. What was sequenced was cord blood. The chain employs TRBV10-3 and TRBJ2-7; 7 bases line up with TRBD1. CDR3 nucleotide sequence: TGTGCCATCAGGAAGGACAGGCCCCCCTACGAGCAGTACTTC. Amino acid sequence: CAIRKDRPPYEQYF.